This entry describes one TCR beta chain. No antigen is known for it. This CDR3 has 15 residues. Germline V gene lookup returns CDR1 LGHNA and CDR2 YNFKEQ. V lost 0 bases, J lost 2 bases, and 10 bases lay in between. These data come from a study of T cell responses to AZD1222 COVID-19 vaccine. TCRdb's table, derived via immunoSEQ multiplex PCR, lists solely in-frame clones and lacks some. The sample lists approximately 150,000 clones, roughly nine tenths occurring once. Whole-study findings and limits: Repertoire sampling was restricted to post-peak T cell response timepoints.

The genes are TRBV4-2 and TRBJ1-2, with D unresolved. This specimen consisted of peripheral blood, obtained 28 days after the second AZD1222 dose. This clonotype was obtained from an adult who received the AZD1222 COVID-19 vaccine. CDR3 in amino acids: CASSQEKGVNYGYTF. CDR3 sequence (DNA): TGTGCCAGCAGCCAAGAGAAGGGAGTGAACTATGGCTACACCTTC.